Listed below are T cell receptor beta chains from one sample, sequenced in a study of T-cell memory formation after mild COVID-19. A single record per CDR3 protein comes from TCRdb applying MiXCR to the 5' RACE reads. The sample records around 320,000 distinct CDR3 sequences, roughly 13% being singletons. Sequencing used PBMCs or a T cell subset sorted from them (not recorded which). These receptors all come from a man aged 18 to 29 who had mild COVID-19 (a few samples of this study predate the infection). Cell type and time point are not known. Each CDR3 is given without its conserved first and last residue.

v_gene	j_gene	CDR3aa
TRBV5-3	TRBJ2-1	ARSLCGEGSSYNEQF
TRBV24-1	TRBJ2-5	ATSDPAERQGRETQY
TRBV5-6	TRBJ2-3	ASSFKGGGSTDTQY
TRBV6-5	TRBJ2-1	ASSYWPGAGGENEQF
TRBV28	TRBJ2-3	ASSPPSSGGTDTQY
TRBV4-2	TRBJ2-3	ASSQDQGGGTVDTQY
TRBV18	TRBJ1-2	ASSEQGSHGYT
TRBV7-9	TRBJ1-4	ASSLQGRGREKLF
TRBV12-3/TRBV12-4	TRBJ2-7	ASTKGQGWQY
TRBV5-1	TRBJ2-1	ASSPSAGGHNEQF